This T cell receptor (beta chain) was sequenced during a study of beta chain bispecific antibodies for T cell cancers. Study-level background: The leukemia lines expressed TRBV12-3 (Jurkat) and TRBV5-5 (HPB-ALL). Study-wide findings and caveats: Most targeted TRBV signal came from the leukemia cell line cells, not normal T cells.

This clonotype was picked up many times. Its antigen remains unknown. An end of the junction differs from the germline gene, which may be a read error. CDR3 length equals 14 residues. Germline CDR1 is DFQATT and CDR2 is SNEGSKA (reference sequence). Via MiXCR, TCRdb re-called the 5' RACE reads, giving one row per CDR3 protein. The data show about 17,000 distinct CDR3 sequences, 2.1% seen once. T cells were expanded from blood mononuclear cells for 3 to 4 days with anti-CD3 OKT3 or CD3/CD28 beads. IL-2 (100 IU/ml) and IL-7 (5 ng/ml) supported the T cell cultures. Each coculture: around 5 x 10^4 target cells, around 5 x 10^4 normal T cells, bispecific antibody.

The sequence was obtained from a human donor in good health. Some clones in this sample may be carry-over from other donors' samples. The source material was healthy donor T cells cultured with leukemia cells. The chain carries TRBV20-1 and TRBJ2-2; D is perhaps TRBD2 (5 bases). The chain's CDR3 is CSAREPGNSGELFF. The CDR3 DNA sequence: TGCAGTGCTAGAGAGCCGGGGAACTCCGGGGAGCTGTTTTTT.